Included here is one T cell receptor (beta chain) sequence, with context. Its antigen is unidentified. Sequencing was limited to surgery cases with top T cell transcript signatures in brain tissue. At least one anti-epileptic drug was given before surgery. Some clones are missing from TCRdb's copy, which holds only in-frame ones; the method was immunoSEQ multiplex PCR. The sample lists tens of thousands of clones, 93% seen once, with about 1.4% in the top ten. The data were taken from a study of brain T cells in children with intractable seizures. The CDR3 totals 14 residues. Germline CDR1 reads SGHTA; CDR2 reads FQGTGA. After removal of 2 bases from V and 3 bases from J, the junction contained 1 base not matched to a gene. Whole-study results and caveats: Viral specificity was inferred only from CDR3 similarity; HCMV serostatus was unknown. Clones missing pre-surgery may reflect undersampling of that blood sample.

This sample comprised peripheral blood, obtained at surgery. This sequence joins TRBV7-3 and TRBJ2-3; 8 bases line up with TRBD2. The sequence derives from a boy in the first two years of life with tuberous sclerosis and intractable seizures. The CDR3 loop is CASSLAGGTDTQYF. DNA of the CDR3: TGTGCCAGCAGCTTAGCGGGAGGAACAGATACGCAGTATTTT.